A selection of T cell receptor beta chains follows, all from one sample in a study of PD-1 blockade in classical Hodgkin lymphoma. TCRdb's table, derived via immunoSEQ multiplex PCR, lists solely in-frame clones and lacks some. The table shows 110,000 or so clones, with 70% to 90% occurring only once. Sequenced material: peripheral blood mononuclear cells (PBMCs), taken before the second cycle of nivolumab. Receptors originate from a human donor with classical Hodgkin lymphoma. Both conserved end residues are part of each CDR3. A D gene is named only where the DNA matches it firmly. Clone sizes are given selectively: once, few, many, or a class where the clone is expanded.

clone_size	v_call	j_call	d_call	cdr3_nt	cdr3_aa
NA	TRBV6-1	TRBJ2-7	TRBD2	TGTGCCAGCACCTTAGCGGGAGAAGGTTTCTACGAGCAGTACTTC	CASTLAGEGFYEQYF
once	TRBV7-9	TRBJ1-3	NA	TGTGCCAGCAGCTGGACACAGGCGAGCTCTGGAAACACCATATATTTT	CASSWTQASSGNTIYF
NA	TRBV25-1	TRBJ1-2	NA	TGTGCCAGCAGTGATGACACTTTTAAACCATCCGGCTACACCTTC	CASSDDTFKPSGYTF
NA	TRBV18	TRBJ2-2	TRBD1	TGTGCCAGCTCACCCATACAGGGGACCACCGGGGAGCTGTTTTTT	CASSPIQGTTGELFF
NA	TRBV19	TRBJ2-7	TRBD1	TGTGCCAGTAACAGGGACAGCCGTGCCTACGAGCAGTACTTC	CASNRDSRAYEQYF
NA	TRBV10-2	TRBJ2-7	NA	TGCGCCAGCAGGGGTCTCGAGCAGTACTTC	CASRGLEQYF
NA	TRBV28	TRBJ2-3	NA	TGTGCCAGCAGTTTGGGCGGGGCAGATACGCAGTATTTT	CASSLGGADTQYF
NA	TRBV5-5	TRBJ2-5	NA	TGTGCCAGCAGCTTCGCCGGGACTCAACAAGAGACCCAGTACTTC	CASSFAGTQQETQYF
NA	TRBV6-4	TRBJ2-7	NA	TGTGCCAGCAGCGAAGCGAGGGGAACCGAGCAGTACTTC	CASSEARGTEQYF
NA	TRBV25-1	TRBJ2-7	NA	TGTGCCAGCTCACGGGGGGCGGTGTATGAGCAGTACTTC	CASSRGAVYEQYF
NA	TRBV29-1	TRBJ1-1	NA	TGCAGCGTTGCAGATTATCCACCCCGTGAAGCTTTCTTT	CSVADYPPREAFF